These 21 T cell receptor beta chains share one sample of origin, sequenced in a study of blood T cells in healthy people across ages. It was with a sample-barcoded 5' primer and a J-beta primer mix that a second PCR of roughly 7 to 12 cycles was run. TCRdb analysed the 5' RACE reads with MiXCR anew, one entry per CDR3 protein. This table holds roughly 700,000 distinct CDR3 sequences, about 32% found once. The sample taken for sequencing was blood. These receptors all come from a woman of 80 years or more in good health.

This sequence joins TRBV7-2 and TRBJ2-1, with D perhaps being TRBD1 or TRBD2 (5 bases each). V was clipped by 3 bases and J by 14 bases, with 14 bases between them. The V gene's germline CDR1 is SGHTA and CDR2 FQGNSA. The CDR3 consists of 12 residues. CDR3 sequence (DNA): TGTGCCAGCAGCTTCCCCGGGAAAGGGGAGTTCTTC. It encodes CASSFPGKGEFF.

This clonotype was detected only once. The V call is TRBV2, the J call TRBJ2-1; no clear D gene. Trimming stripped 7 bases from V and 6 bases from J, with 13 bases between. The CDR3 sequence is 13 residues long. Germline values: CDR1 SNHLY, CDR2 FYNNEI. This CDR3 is CASTGGPGNEQFF. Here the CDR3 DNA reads TGTGCCAGCACCGGCGGCCCGGGCAATGAGCAGTTCTTC.

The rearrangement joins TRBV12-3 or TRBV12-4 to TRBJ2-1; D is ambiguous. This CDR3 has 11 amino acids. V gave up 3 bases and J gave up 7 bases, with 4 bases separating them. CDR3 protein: CASSFVNEQFF. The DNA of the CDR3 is TGTGCCAGCAGTTTTGTGAATGAGCAGTTCTTC.

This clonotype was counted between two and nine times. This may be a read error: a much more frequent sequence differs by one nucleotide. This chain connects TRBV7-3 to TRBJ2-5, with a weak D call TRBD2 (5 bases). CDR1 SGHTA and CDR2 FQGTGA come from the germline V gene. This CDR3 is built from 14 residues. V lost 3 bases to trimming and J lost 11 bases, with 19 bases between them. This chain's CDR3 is CASSFAGYYNEQYF. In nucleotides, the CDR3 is TGTGCCAGCAGCTTCGCGGGTTATTACAATGAGCAGTACTTC.

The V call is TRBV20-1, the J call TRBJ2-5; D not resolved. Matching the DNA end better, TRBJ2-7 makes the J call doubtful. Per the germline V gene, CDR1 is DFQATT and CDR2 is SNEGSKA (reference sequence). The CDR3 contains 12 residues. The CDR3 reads CSAIEQNYEQYF. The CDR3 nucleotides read TGCAGTGCTATAGAACAGAACTACGAGCAGTACTTC.

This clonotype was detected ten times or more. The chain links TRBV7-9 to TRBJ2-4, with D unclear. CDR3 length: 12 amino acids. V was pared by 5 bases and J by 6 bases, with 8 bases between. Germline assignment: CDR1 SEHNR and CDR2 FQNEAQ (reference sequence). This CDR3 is CASSPHGNIQYF. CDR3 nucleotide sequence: TGTGCCAGCAGCCCGCACGGAAACATTCAGTACTTC. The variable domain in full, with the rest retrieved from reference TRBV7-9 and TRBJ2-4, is DTGVSQNPRHKITKRGQNVTFRCDPISEHNRLYWYRQTLGQGPEFLTYFQNEAQLEKSRLLSDRFSAERPKGSFSTLEIQRTEQGDSAMYLCASSPHGNIQYFGAGTRLSVL.

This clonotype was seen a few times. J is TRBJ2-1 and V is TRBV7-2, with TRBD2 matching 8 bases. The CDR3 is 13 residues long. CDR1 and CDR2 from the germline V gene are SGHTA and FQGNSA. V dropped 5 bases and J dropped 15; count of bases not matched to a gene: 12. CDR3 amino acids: CASSTQRGLMMFF. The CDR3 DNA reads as TGTGCCAGCAGCACCCAGCGGGGGCTAATGATGTTCTTC.

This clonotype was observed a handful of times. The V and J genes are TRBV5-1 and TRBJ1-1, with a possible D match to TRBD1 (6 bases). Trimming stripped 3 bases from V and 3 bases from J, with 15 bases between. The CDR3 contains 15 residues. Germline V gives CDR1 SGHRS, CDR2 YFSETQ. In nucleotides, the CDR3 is TGCGCCAGCAGCTCTCAGGGGAGACAGTACACTGAAGCTTTCTTT. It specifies CASSSQGRQYTEAFF.

The CDR3 protein is CSVGAGGLDEQYF. CDR3 nucleotides: TGCAGCGTTGGAGCGGGGGGTCTTGACGAGCAGTACTTC. The V and J genes are TRBV29-1 and TRBJ2-7; 9 nucleotides match TRBD2. The trim removed 4 bases at V and 5 bases at J, leaving 6 bases unmatched. Germline V gene lookup returns CDR1 SQVTM and CDR2 ANQGSEA. CDR3 length: 13 residues.

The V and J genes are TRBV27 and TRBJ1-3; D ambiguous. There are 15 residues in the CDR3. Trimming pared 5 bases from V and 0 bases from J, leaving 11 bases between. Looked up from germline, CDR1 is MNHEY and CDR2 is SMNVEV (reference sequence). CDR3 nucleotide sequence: TGTGCCAGCAGTGTGAACCCCTTCTCTGGAAACACCATATATTTT. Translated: CASSVNPFSGNTIYF.

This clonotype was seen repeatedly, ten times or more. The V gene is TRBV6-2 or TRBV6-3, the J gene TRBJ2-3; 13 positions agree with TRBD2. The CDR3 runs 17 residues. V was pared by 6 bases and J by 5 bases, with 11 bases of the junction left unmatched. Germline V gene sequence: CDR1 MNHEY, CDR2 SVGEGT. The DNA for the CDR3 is TGTGCCAGCAGACCCGGGACTAGCGGGGCCCGAGGAGATACGCAGTATTTT. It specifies CASRPGTSGARGDTQYF.

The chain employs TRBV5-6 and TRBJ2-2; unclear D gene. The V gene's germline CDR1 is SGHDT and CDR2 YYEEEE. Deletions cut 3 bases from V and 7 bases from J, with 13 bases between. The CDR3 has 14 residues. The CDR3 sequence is CASSWAIGDGELFF. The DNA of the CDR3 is TGTGCCAGCAGCTGGGCCATTGGAGACGGGGAGCTGTTTTTT. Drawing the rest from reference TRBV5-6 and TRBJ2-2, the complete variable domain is DAGVTQSPTHLIKTRGQQVTLRCSPKSGHDTVSWYQQALGQGPQFIFQYYEEEERQRGNFPDRFSGHQFPNYSSELNVNALLLGDSALYLCASSWAIGDGELFFGEGSRLTVL.

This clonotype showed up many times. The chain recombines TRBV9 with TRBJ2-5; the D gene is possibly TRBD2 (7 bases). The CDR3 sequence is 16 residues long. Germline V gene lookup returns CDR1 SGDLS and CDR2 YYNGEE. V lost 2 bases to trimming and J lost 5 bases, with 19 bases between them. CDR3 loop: CASSVAGGAGRETQYF. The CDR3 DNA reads TGTGCCAGCAGCGTTGCTGGGGGGGCAGGCCGGGAGACCCAGTACTTC.

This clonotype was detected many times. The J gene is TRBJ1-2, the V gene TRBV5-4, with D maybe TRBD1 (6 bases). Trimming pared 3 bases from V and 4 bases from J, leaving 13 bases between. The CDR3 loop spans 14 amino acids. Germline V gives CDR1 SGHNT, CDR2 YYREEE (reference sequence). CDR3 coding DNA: TGTGCCAGCAGCTCCGTAAGGGGGACCTATGGCTACACCTTC. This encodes CASSSVRGTYGYTF.

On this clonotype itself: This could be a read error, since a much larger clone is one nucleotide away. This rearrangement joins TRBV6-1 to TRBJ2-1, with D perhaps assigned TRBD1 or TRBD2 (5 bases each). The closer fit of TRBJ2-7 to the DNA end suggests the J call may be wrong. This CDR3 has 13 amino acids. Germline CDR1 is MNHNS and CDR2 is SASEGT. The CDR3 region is CASEGSSYNEQYF. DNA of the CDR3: TGTGCCAGCGAGGGGAGCTCCTACAATGAGCAGTACTTC.

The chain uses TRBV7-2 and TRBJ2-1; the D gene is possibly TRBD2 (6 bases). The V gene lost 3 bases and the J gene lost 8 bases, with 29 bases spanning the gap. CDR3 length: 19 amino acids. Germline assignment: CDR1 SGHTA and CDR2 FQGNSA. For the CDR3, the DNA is TGTGCCAGCAGCTTCGTTGCTATTTCTTGGGACCGCCCGGGGGATGAGCAGTTCTTC. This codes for CASSFVAISWDRPGDEQFF.

The CDR3 sequence: CASSSTGNHYGYTF. Written as DNA, the CDR3 is TGTGCCAGCAGCTCTACAGGGAATCACTATGGCTACACCTTC. J is TRBJ1-2 and V is TRBV11-1; tentatively, D is TRBD1 (6 bases). Trimming removed 4 bases at V and 3 bases at J, with 12 bases between. This CDR3 spans 14 amino acids. The germline V gene has CDR1 SGHAT and CDR2 FQDESV (reference sequence).

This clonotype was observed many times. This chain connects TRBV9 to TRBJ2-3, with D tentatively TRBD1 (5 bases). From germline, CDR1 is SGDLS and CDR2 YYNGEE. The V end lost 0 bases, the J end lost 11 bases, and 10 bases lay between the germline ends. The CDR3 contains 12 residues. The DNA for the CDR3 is TGTGCCAGCAGCGTAGTCGAGACAGAGCAGTATTTT. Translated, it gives CASSVVETEQYF.

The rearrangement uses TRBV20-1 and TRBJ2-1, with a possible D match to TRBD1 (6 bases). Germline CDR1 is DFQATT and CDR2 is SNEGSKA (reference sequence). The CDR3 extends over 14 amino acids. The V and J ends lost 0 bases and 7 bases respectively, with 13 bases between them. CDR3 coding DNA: TGCAGTGCTAGAGACGCAGGGGTGGGAAATGAGCAGTTCTTC. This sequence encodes CSARDAGVGNEQFF.

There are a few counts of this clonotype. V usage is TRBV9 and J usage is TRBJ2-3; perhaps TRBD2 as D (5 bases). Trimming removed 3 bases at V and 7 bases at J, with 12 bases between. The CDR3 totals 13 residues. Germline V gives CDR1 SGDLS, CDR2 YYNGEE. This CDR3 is CASSAASGYTQYF. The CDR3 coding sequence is TGTGCCAGCAGCGCGGCAAGCGGTTATACGCAGTATTTT. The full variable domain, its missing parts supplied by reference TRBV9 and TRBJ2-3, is DSGVTQTPKHLITATGQRVTLRCSPRSGDLSVYWYQQSLDQGLQFLIQYYNGEERAKGNILERFSAQQFPDLHSELNLSSLELGDSALYFCASSAASGYTQYFGPGTRLTVL.

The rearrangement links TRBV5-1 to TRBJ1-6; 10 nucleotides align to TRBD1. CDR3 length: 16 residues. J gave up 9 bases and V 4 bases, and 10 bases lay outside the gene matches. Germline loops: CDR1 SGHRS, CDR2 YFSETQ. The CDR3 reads CASSVGQGIVASPLHF. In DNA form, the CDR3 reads TGCGCCAGCAGCGTGGGACAGGGGATCGTGGCTTCACCCCTCCACTTT.